The 22 T cell receptor beta chains reported below all come from one sample, sequenced in a study of vaccination and CD4 T cells after COVID-19. Stated treatment: approximately nine-day PBMC culture with coronavirus spike peptide pools or control peptides (ViraFEST assay). Antigen specificity for these receptors is unknown. With the Oncomine TCR Beta short-read assay, DNA from cultured CD4+ T cells was sequenced. In TCRdb, the PCR reads were re-called with MiXCR into one record per CDR3 protein. The top ten clones hold less than 40% of a sample with thousands of distinct CDR3 sequences, 50% to 80% of them seen once. Sequencing was done on a sample of CD4+ T cells from blood, cultured in vitro. These receptor sequences come from a human donor who had recovered from COVID-19.

The chain is built from TRBV5-4 and TRBJ2-5, with TRBD2 identical over 8 bases. Germline values: CDR1 SGHNT, CDR2 YYREEE (reference sequence). This CDR3 is built from 14 residues. Trimming at V came to 4 bases and at J to 0 bases, leaving 2 bases not matched to a gene. This CDR3 is CASSRGGYQETQYF. In DNA form, the CDR3 reads TGTGCCAGCAGCCGCGGGGGGTACCAAGAGACCCAGTACTTC.

The chain joins TRBV11-3 to TRBJ2-7; 7 bases match TRBD1. In germline, CDR1 is SGHNT, CDR2 YENEEA. The CDR3 runs 13 residues. V lost 6 bases to trimming and J lost 2 bases; unmatched junction nucleotides: 4. The DNA for the CDR3 is TGTGCCAGCAGTCATACAGGGGCCTACGAGCAGTACTTC. Translating it yields CASSHTGAYEQYF.

This chain uses TRBV7-8 with TRBJ2-7, with D unresolved. Trimming took 0 bases from V and 4 from J, leaving 13 bases between them. This CDR3 contains 15 residues. The germline V gene has CDR1 SGHVS and CDR2 FQNEAQ. For the CDR3, the DNA is TGTGCCAGCAGCTTAGCAGGAACCGCTTCTTACGAGCAGTACTTC. It yields the protein CASSLAGTASYEQYF.

V is TRBV28 and J is TRBJ1-2; maybe TRBD1 (6 bases). From germline, CDR1 is MDHEN and CDR2 SYDVKM. The CDR3 has 15 amino acids. V lost 1 base to trimming and J lost 5 bases, with 14 bases between them. The CDR3 loop is CASSLLEGRGYGYTF. The CDR3 DNA is TGTGCCAGCAGTTTATTGGAGGGCAGGGGTTATGGCTACACCTTC.

The chain has TRBV20-1 and TRBJ2-2; maybe TRBD1 (6 bases). V lost 0 bases and J 1 base, leaving 9 bases between the germline ends. The CDR3 loop spans 15 amino acids. Per the germline V gene, CDR1 is DFQATT and CDR2 is SNEGSKA (reference sequence). For the CDR3, the DNA is TGCAGTGCTAGAGATGGGGGCAAGAACACCGGGGAGCTGTTTTTT. Residues: CSARDGGKNTGELFF.

The rearrangement joins TRBV4-1 to TRBJ2-2; possibly TRBD2 for D (6 bases). The CDR3 has 15 residues. Germline assignment: CDR1 MGHRA and CDR2 YSYEKL. V gave up 4 bases and J gave up 3 bases, with 12 bases separating them. The CDR3 reads CASSLLRRDTGELFF. CDR3 DNA: TGCGCCAGCAGCCTCCTGAGGAGGGACACCGGGGAGCTGTTTTTT.

The chain links TRBV6-1 to TRBJ2-3; 7 bases match TRBD2. Per germline, CDR1 MNHNS and CDR2 SASEGT. After removal of 5 bases from V and 5 bases from J, the junction contained 13 bases not matched to a gene. The CDR3 runs to 16 residues. The CDR3 DNA follows: TGTGCCAGCAGTACTTGGGGCGGCGGGAGTGGAGATACGCAGTATTTT. Protein product: CASSTWGGGSGDTQYF.

This clonotype was recorded a few times. The V call is TRBV6-5, the J call TRBJ2-7; possibly TRBD2 for D (6 bases). This CDR3 contains 15 residues. CDR1 MNHEY and CDR2 SVGAGI come from the germline V gene. The V gene lost 0 bases and the J gene lost 3 bases, with 12 bases spanning the gap. The CDR3 DNA sequence: TGTGCCAGCAGTTACTCATCGGGACTCAACTACGAGCAGTACTTC. Its protein product is CASSYSSGLNYEQYF.

The V and J genes are TRBV6-1 and TRBJ1-2, with D tentatively TRBD1 (6 bases). Germline CDR1 and CDR2: MNHNS and SASEGT. Trimming shortened V by 2 bases and J by 13 bases, and 23 bases separated the two germline ends. This CDR3 is built from 15 residues. CDR3 residues: CASSEMVVLQGAATF. The CDR3 region has the DNA TGTGCCAGCAGTGAAATGGTGGTCTTACAGGGCGCTGCCACCTTC.

This clonotype was observed a handful of times. The chain's CDR3 is CASSLKGSNYGYTF. CDR3 DNA sequence: TGTGCCAGCAGCTTAAAAGGATCTAACTATGGCTACACCTTC. V gene TRBV11-3 combines with J gene TRBJ1-2; the D is unclear. The CDR3 extends over 14 amino acids. The V and J ends lost 2 bases and 0 bases respectively, with 7 bases between them. The germline V gene encodes CDR1 SGHNT and CDR2 YENEEA.

Concerning this clonotype: Its ends do not fully match the called genes, so a read error is possible. The rearrangement uses TRBV2 and TRBJ2-7; 10 bases are shared with TRBD2. This CDR3 region has 13 residues. Germline CDR1 SNHLY, CDR2 FYNNEI. CDR3 loop: CASSQLSSGRPGF. Here the CDR3 DNA reads TGTGCCAGCAGCCAACTTTCTAGCGGGAGACCTGGGTTC.

This chain connects TRBV6-1 to TRBJ2-7; D is ambiguous. Germline loops: CDR1 MNHNS, CDR2 SASEGT. This CDR3 contains 13 residues. Between the trimmed V and J ends, which lost 4 bases and 2 bases, there was a span of 9 bases. The CDR3 coding sequence is TGTGCCAGCAGTGCCGGACCTACCTACGAGCAGTACTTC. It encodes CASSAGPTYEQYF.

The V call is TRBV6-2 or TRBV6-3, the J call TRBJ2-5; possible D gene TRBD2, 6 bases. The ends were cut back, 0 bases at V and 0 bases at J, with 14 bases in the middle. The CDR3 is 17 residues long. Per the germline V gene, CDR1 is MNHEY and CDR2 is SVGEGT. The chain's CDR3 is CASSYSRTKGYQETQYF. The DNA of the CDR3 is TGTGCCAGCAGTTACTCCAGGACTAAGGGGTACCAAGAGACCCAGTACTTC.

This chain links TRBV7-9 with TRBJ1-5, with 8 bases matching TRBD1. V trimming: 5 bases; J trimming: 2 bases; junction bases outside the gene matches: 2. The CDR3 consists of 14 residues. The V gene's germline CDR1 is SEHNR and CDR2 FQNEAQ (reference sequence). The CDR3: CASSLGQGNQPQHF. In DNA form, the CDR3 reads TGTGCCAGCAGCCTGGGACAGGGCAATCAGCCCCAGCATTTT.

This clonotype was picked up one time. This sequence joins TRBV11-3 and TRBJ1-6; no reliable D call. V was trimmed by 4 bases and J by 10 bases, leaving 8 bases between them. The CDR3 has 12 amino acids. Germline V gives CDR1 SGHNT, CDR2 YENEEA. The CDR3 DNA follows: TGTGCCAGCAGCTACAGCGGGTCACCCCTCCACTTT. It specifies CASSYSGSPLHF.

V and J are TRBV6-1 and TRBJ2-3, with TRBD2 matching 7 bases. The CDR3 is 15 residues long. V shed 10 bases, J shed 3 bases, and the junction held 13 bases outside the gene matches. Germline V gene data show CDR1 as MNHNS and CDR2 as SASEGT. The CDR3 sequence: CATNDWGGFTDTQYF. The CDR3 nucleotides read TGTGCCACTAATGATTGGGGGGGGTTTACAGATACGCAGTATTTT.

The chain employs TRBV19 and TRBJ1-1; TRBD1 aligns across 7 bases. Germline CDR1 is LNHDA and CDR2 is SQIVND (reference sequence). The J segment lost 0 bases and the V segment lost 10 bases, leaving 5 bases of the junction unmatched. This CDR3 has 13 amino acids. CDR3 residues: CATGDRMNTEAFF. For the CDR3, the DNA is TGTGCCACAGGGGACAGAATGAACACTGAAGCTTTCTTT.

The chain employs TRBV12-3 or TRBV12-4 and TRBJ2-6; D unclear. The CDR3 is 14 amino acids. V gave up 8 bases and J gave up 4 bases, with 12 bases separating them. Written as DNA, the CDR3 is TGTGCCAGCTTCTCCGGGTGGGGGGCCAACGTCCTGACTTTC. It is translated as CASFSGWGANVLTF.

This chain uses TRBV5-4 with TRBJ1-6; no clear D gene. V was trimmed by 4 bases and J by 1 base, leaving 12 bases between them. The CDR3 runs 16 residues. Germline V lookup: CDR1 SGHNT, CDR2 YYREEE (reference sequence). CDR3 bases: TGTGCCAGCAGCCAAGGAGGTGGGTCCTATAATTCACCCCTCCACTTT. It encodes CASSQGGGSYNSPLHF.

The chain uses TRBV19 and TRBJ2-2; weak D call: TRBD2 (5 bases). The germline gives CDR1 LNHDA, CDR2 SQIVND (reference sequence). This CDR3 is built from 15 residues. The ends were cut back, 5 bases at V and 4 bases at J, with 14 bases in the middle. The CDR3 protein is CASSSSGLITGELFF. In nucleotides, the CDR3 is TGTGCCAGTAGTTCCTCAGGACTGATCACCGGGGAGCTGTTTTTT. Filled out from reference TRBV19 and TRBJ2-2, the complete variable domain reads DGGITQSPKYLFRKEGQNVTLSCEQNLNHDAMYWYRQDPGQGLRLIYYSQIVNDFQKGDIAEGYSVSREKKESFPLTVTSAQKNPTAFYLCASSSSGLITGELFFGEGSRLTVL.

This chain links TRBV6-5 with TRBJ2-1, with D perhaps TRBD2 (5 bases). Germline CDR1 is MNHEY and CDR2 is SVGAGI. Trimming shortened V by 4 bases and J by 0 bases, and 10 bases separated the two germline ends. This CDR3 has 15 amino acids. CDR3 region: CASSSQTSSYNEQFF. Here the CDR3 DNA reads TGTGCCAGCAGTTCCCAAACTAGCTCCTACAATGAGCAGTTCTTC.

The J gene is TRBJ1-1, the V gene TRBV7-8; perhaps TRBD1 as D (6 bases). The CDR3 consists of 12 residues. V was trimmed by 2 bases and J by 10 bases, leaving 11 bases between them. CDR1 is SGHVS, CDR2 FQNEAQ, per germline. The CDR3 nucleotides are TGTGCCAGCAGCTTATCGGGGGGCTCAGCTTTCTTT. It translates to CASSLSGGSAFF.